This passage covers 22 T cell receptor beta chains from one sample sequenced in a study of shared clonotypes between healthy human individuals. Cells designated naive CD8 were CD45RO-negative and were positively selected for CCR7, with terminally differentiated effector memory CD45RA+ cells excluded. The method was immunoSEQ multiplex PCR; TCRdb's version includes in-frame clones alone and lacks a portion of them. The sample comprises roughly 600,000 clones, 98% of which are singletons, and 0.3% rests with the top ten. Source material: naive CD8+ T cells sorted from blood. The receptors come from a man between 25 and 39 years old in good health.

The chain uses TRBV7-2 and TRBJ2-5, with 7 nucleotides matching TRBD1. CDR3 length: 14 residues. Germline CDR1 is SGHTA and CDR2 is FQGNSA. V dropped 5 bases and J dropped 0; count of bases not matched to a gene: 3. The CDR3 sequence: CASSTDRNQETQYF. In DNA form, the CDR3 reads TGTGCCAGCAGCACGGACAGGAACCAAGAGACCCAGTACTTC.

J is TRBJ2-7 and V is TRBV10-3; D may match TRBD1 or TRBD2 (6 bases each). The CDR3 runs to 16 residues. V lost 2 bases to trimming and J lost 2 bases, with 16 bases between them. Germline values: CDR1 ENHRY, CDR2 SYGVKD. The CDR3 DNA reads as TGTGCCATCAGTGAGCTCGGAGGGGACACCCCCTACGAGCAGTACTTC. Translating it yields CAISELGGDTPYEQYF.

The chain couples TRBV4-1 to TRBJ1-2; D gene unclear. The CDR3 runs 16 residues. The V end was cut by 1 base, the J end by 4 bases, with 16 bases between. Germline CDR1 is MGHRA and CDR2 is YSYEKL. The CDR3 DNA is TGCGCCAGCAGCCAAGTAATACAGTGGATGGTCTATGGCTACACCTTC. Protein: CASSQVIQWMVYGYTF.

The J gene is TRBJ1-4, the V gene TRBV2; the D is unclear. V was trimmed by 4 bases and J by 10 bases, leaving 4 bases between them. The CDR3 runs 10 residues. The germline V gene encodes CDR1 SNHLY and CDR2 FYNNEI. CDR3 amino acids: CASSGGKLFF. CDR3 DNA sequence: TGTGCCAGCAGTGGTGGAAAACTGTTTTTT.

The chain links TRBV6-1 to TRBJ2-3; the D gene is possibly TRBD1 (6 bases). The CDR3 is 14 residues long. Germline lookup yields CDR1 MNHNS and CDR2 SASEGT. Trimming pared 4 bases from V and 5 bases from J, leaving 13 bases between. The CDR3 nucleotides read TGTGCCAGCAGTGGCATAGGGGGAGTAGATACGCAGTATTTT. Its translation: CASSGIGGVDTQYF.

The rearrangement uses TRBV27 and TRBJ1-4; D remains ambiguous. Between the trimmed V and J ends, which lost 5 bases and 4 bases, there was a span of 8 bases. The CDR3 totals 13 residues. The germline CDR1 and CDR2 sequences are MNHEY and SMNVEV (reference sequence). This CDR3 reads CASSPGINEKLFF. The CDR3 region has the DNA TGTGCCAGCAGTCCGGGGATTAATGAAAAACTGTTTTTT.

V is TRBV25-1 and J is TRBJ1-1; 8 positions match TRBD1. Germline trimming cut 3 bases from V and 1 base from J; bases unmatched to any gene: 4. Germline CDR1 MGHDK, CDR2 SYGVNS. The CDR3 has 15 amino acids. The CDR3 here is CASSDHRGENTEAFF. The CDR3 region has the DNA TGTGCCAGCAGTGATCACAGGGGGGAGAACACTGAAGCTTTCTTT.

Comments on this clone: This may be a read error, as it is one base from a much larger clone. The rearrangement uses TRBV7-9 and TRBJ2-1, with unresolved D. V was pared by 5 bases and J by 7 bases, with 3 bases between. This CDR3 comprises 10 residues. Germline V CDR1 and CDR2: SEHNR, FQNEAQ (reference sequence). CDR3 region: CASSGNEQFF. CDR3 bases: TGTGCCAGCAGCGGTAATGAGCAGTTCTTC.

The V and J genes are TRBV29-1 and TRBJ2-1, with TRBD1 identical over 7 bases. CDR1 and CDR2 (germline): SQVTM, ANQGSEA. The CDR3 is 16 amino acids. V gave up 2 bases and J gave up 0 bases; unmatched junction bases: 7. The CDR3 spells CSVETGVPSSYNEQFF. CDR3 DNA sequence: TGCAGCGTTGAAACAGGGGTCCCGAGCTCCTACAATGAGCAGTTCTTC.

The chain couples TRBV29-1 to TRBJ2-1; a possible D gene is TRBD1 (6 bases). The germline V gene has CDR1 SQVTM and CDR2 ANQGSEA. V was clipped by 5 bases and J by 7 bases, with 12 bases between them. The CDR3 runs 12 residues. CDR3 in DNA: TGCAGCGTTAGGGACAACGGGAATGAGCAGTTCTTC. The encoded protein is CSVRDNGNEQFF.

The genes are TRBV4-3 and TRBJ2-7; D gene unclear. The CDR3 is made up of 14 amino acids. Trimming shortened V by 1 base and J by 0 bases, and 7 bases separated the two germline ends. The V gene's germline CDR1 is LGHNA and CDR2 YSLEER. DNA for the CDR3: TGCGCCAGCAGCCAAGGACGGAACTCCTACGAGCAGTACTTC. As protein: CASSQGRNSYEQYF.

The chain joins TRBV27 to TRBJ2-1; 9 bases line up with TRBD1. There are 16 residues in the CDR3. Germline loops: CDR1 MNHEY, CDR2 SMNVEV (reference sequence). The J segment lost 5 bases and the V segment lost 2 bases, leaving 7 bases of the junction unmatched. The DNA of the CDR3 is TGTGCCAGCAGTTTACCGGGACAGGGTCTCAACAATGAGCAGTTCTTC. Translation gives CASSLPGQGLNNEQFF.

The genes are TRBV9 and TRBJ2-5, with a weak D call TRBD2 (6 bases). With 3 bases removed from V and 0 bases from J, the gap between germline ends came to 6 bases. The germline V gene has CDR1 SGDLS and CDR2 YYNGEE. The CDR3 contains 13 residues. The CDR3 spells CASSGGNQETQYF. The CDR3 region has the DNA TGTGCCAGCAGCGGCGGGAACCAAGAGACCCAGTACTTC.

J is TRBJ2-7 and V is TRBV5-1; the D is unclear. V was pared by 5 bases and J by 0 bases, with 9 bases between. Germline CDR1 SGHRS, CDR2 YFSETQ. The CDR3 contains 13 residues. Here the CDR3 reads CASSGYSSYEQYF. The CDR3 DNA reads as TGCGCCAGCAGTGGATACAGCTCCTACGAGCAGTACTTC. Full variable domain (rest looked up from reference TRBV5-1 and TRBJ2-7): KAGVTQTPRYLIKTRGQQVTLSCSPISGHRSVSWYQQTPGQGLQFLFEYFSETQRNKGNFPGRFSGRQFSNSRSEMNVSTLELGDSALYLCASSGYSSYEQYFGPGTRLTVT.

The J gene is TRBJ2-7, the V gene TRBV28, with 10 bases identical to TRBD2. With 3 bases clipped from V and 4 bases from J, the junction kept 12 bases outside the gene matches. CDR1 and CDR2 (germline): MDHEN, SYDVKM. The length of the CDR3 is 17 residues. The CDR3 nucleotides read TGTGCCAGCAGTTTTCGCCGCCGGACTAGCGGAAAATACGAGCAGTACTTC. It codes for CASSFRRRTSGKYEQYF.

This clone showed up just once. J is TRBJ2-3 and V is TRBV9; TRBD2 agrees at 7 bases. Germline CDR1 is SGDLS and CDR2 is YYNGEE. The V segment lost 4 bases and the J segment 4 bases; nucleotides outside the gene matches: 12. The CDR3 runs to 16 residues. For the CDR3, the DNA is TGTGCCAGCAGCTCGTCTAGCGGAAGAGGGGCAGATACGCAGTATTTT. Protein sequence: CASSSSSGRGADTQYF.

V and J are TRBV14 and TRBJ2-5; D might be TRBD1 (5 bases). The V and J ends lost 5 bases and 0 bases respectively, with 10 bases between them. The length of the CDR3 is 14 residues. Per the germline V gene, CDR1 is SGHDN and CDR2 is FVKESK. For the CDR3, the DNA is TGTGCCAGCAGCAACCAGGGTAACCAAGAGACCCAGTACTTC. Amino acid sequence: CASSNQGNQETQYF. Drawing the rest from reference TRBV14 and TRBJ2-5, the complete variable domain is EAGVTQFPSHSVIEKGQTVTLRCDPISGHDNLYWYRRVMGKEIKFLLHFVKESKQDESGMPNNRFLAERTGGTYSTLKVQPAELEDSGVYFCASSNQGNQETQYFGPGTRLLVL.

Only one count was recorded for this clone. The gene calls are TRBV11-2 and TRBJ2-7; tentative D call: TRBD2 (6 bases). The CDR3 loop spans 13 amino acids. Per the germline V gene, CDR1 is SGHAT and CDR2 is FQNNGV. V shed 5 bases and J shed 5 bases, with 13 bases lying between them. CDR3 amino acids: CASSGTGENEQYF. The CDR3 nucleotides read TGTGCCAGCAGCGGGACGGGAGAAAACGAGCAGTACTTC.

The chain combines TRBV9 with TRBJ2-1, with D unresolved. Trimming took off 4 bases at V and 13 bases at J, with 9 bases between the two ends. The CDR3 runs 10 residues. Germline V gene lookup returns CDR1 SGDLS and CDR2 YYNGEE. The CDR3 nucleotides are TGTGCCAGCAGCCCTCGTCCCCAGTTCTTC. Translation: CASSPRPQFF.

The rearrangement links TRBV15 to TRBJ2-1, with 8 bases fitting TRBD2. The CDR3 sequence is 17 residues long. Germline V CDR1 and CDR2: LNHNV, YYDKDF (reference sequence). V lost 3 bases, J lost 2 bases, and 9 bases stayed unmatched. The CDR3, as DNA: TGTGCCACCAGCAGGTACGGGGGGGAGGGCCCCTACAATGAGCAGTTCTTC. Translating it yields CATSRYGGEGPYNEQFF. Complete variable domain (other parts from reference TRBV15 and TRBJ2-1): DAMVIQNPRYQVTQFGKPVTLSCSQTLNHNVMYWYQQKSSQAPKLLFHYYDKDFNNEADTPDNFQSRRPNTSFCFLDIRSPGLGDTAMYLCATSRYGGEGPYNEQFFGPGTRLTVL.

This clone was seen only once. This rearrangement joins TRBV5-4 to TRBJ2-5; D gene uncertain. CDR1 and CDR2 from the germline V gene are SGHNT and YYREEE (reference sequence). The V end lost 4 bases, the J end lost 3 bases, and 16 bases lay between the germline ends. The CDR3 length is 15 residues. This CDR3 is CASSTVGPPEETQYF. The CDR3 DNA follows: TGTGCCAGCAGCACAGTCGGGCCACCAGAAGAGACCCAGTACTTC.

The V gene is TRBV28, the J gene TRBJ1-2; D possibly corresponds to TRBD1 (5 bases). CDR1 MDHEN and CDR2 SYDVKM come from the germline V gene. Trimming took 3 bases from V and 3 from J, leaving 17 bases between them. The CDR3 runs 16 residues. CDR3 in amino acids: CASSLWRKGLDYGYTF. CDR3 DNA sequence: TGTGCCAGCAGTTTGTGGAGGAAGGGACTTGACTATGGCTACACCTTC.